A selection of T cell receptor beta chains follows, all from one sample in a study of blood T cell repertoires in COVID-19. Clones were read by immunoSEQ multiplex PCR, and TCRdb kept only the in-frame ones, dropping some. The data contain about 210,000 clones, roughly 84% of them singletons. The sequenced sample was PBMCs or T cells enriched from blood (not recorded which). The receptors were sampled from a woman aged 30 to 39 who had been exposed to COVID-19. CDR3s include the opening cysteine and the closing phenylalanine or tryptophan. A D gene is named only where the DNA matches it firmly. Clone size appears in some rows only: once, few, many, or a class for an expanded clone.

.	.	TRBV18	TRBJ1-4	TGTGCCAGCTCACGGGACACATCAACTAATGAAAAACTGTTTTTT	CASSRDTSTNEKLFF
TRBD2	.	TRBV7-3	TRBJ2-1	TGTGCCAGCAGCGGGATGGCGGGGGAATACAATGAGCAGTTCTTC	CASSGMAGEYNEQFF
.	.	TRBV19	TRBJ1-1	TGTGCCAGTAGTATATCGGGGTGGACTGAAGCTTTCTTT	CASSISGWTEAFF
.	.	TRBV5-1	TRBJ2-5	TGCGCCAGCAGTTTAGGGGCCAAAGAGACCCAGTACTTC	CASSLGAKETQYF
.	.	TRBV5-1	TRBJ2-1	TGCGCCAGCAGCTTGGGCCCGCGCGGGGTAAACAATGAGCAGTTCTTC	CASSLGPRGVNNEQFF
.	.	TRBV19	TRBJ1-1	TGTGCCAGTAGTTGGGGGCTGAACACTGAAGCTTTCTTT	CASSWGLNTEAFF
TRBD1	.	TRBV19	TRBJ1-2	TGTGCCAGTAACGCAGGGGGCGGCTATGGCTACACCTTC	CASNAGGGYGYTF
TRBD1	few	TRBV28	TRBJ1-5	TGTGCCAGCAGCGACAGGGAGTCAGGCAATCAGCCCCAGCATTTT	CASSDRESGNQPQHF
.	.	TRBV2	TRBJ1-6	TGTGCCAGCAGTGGAGGGCCCAGTTCACCCCTCCACTTT	CASSGGPSSPLHF
TRBD1	.	TRBV5-4	TRBJ1-2	TGTGCCAGCAGCTTGCCGACAGGGAGTTTCGATGGCTACACCTTC	CASSLPTGSFDGYTF
.	.	TRBV7-2	TRBJ1-2	TGTGCCAGCAGCTTAGGGTCCGGGGGGGATGGCTACACCTTC	CASSLGSGGDGYTF
.	.	TRBV27	TRBJ1-1	TGTGCCAGCAGTTTTCTTCAGGGGCCCAGAGCTGAAGCTTTCTTT	CASSFLQGPRAEAFF
TRBD1	.	TRBV19	TRBJ2-3	TGTGCCAGTAGCCTACAGGGGGCAAGTCCCCCAGATACGCAGTATTTT	CASSLQGASPPDTQYF
.	.	TRBV3-1/TRBV3-2	TRBJ1-6	TGTGCCAGCAGCCAAGACCAGCCCGGGGGGTCACCCCTCCACTTT	CASSQDQPGGSPLHF
.	.	TRBV9	TRBJ1-2	TGTGCCAGCAGCGCGAGTTCGAACTATGGCTACACCTTC	CASSASSNYGYTF
.	.	TRBV4-1	TRBJ1-2	TGCGCCAGCAGCCAACCCGGGACGGGGGAGAGCTATGGCTACACCTTC	CASSQPGTGESYGYTF
TRBD1	.	TRBV7-6	TRBJ2-2	TGTGCCAGTGTCCGGGACAGTGGCACCGGGGAGCTGTTTTTT	CASVRDSGTGELFF
.	.	TRBV7-2	TRBJ2-1	TGTGCCAGCAGCTTAGATCAGGGTTTGGTTGAGCAGTTCTTC	CASSLDQGLVEQFF
TRBD2	.	TRBV4-3	TRBJ2-1	TGCGCCAGCAGCCATCTTCTTGGACTAGCGGGGGACAATGAGCAGTTCTTC	CASSHLLGLAGDNEQFF
.	.	TRBV14	TRBJ2-1	TGTGCCAGCAGCCAAGATACCCTAGCGTCCGGTGAGCAGTTCTTC	CASSQDTLASGEQFF
.	.	TRBV6-5	TRBJ1-2	TGTGCCAGCCTACCGGGATCCGTCTATGGCTACACCTTC	CASLPGSVYGYTF
TRBD2	.	TRBV5-5	TRBJ2-5	TGTGCCAGCAGCTTGGAAGCGGCGGGGGGGCGAGAGACCCAGTACTTC	CASSLEAAGGRETQYF
.	.	TRBV27	TRBJ1-6	TGTGCCAGCAGCTCTCGGGATTATTCACCCCTCCACTTT	CASSSRDYSPLHF
TRBD1	.	TRBV7-9	TRBJ1-6	TGTGCCAGCAGGCCCGGGACAGGGGATTCACCCCTCCACTTT	CASRPGTGDSPLHF
TRBD2	.	TRBV7-2	TRBJ2-5	TGTGCCAGCATCCTTCACGCGACTAGCGGGGGGGGAGAGACCCAGTACTTC	CASILHATSGGGETQYF
.	.	TRBV5-1	TRBJ1-5	TGCGCCAGCAGCTTGGGGCCAGCGAATCAGCCCCAGCATTTT	CASSLGPANQPQHF
.	.	TRBV7-8	TRBJ1-1	TGTGCCAGCAGCTTAACCTTGGCAGGGGAAGAAGCTTTCTTT	CASSLTLAGEEAFF
.	few	TRBV9	TRBJ1-2	TGTGCCAGCAGCGTTGGGACGGGGGGGGAGCGTGGCTACACCTTC	CASSVGTGGERGYTF
TRBD1	.	TRBV19	TRBJ1-4	TGTGCCAGTAACAGGGGACTGATTTTTGCAACTAATGAAAAACTGTTTTTT	CASNRGLIFATNEKLFF
TRBD1	.	TRBV12-5	TRBJ1-5	TGTGCTAGTGGTTCAGGACAGGGACGTCAGCCCCAGCATTTT	CASGSGQGRQPQHF
.	.	TRBV2	TRBJ1-1	TGTGCCAGCAGTGTCGCCGGGTCCACTGAAGCTTTCTTT	CASSVAGSTEAFF
.	.	TRBV25-1	TRBJ2-5	TGTGCCAGCAGTGAATTCCGGGTTCAAGAGACCCAGTACTTC	CASSEFRVQETQYF
TRBD1	.	TRBV27	TRBJ1-1	TGTGCCAGCAGCCGAGCCAGACAGGGCACGGATGTTCCTGAAGCTTTCTTT	CASSRARQGTDVPEAFF
.	.	TRBV4-3	TRBJ2-4	TGCGCCAGCAGCCAAGAAGGAGGCCCATTGGCCAAAAACATTCAGTACTTC	CASSQEGGPLAKNIQYF
.	once	TRBV5-5	TRBJ1-2	TGTGCCAGCAGCCTAGGGAGGGTAGTCGGACTCTATGGCTACACCTTC	CASSLGRVVGLYGYTF
.	.	TRBV15	TRBJ1-4	TGTGCCACCAGCAGAGATAACACCCGATTGGAACTGTTTTTT	CATSRDNTRLELFF
.	.	TRBV19	TRBJ1-6	TGTGCCAGTAGTATCGGTCAGGGTTTGATTAATTCACCCCTCCACTTT	CASSIGQGLINSPLHF
TRBD2	.	TRBV7-9	TRBJ2-3	TGTGCCAGCAGCTTAGCTAGCGGGGGGCTTCCAGATACGCAGTATTTT	CASSLASGGLPDTQYF
TRBD1	.	TRBV19	TRBJ1-4	TGTGCCAGTAGTGTACAGGGGGCTAATGAAAAACTGTTTTTT	CASSVQGANEKLFF
.	.	TRBV20-1	TRBJ2-5	TGCAGTGCTAGAGTTGCGCAGACCCAGTACTTC	CSARVAQTQYF
.	.	TRBV7-2	TRBJ1-2	TGTGCCAGCAGCTTCTCTCCGCTAGCTACGGGCTATGGCTACACCTTC	CASSFSPLATGYGYTF
TRBD1	.	TRBV29-1	TRBJ2-7	TGCAGCGCTTGGGACAGGGCCGACGAGCAGTACTTC	CSAWDRADEQYF
TRBD1	.	TRBV11-3	TRBJ2-1	TGTGCCAGCAGTTCACTCGGGACAGGGTTCAACAATGAGCAGTTCTTC	CASSSLGTGFNNEQFF
TRBD2	.	TRBV29-1	TRBJ2-3	TGCAGCGCCGGGACTAGCGGCACAGATACGCAGTATTTT	CSAGTSGTDTQYF
.	few	TRBV11-2	TRBJ1-5	TGTGCCAGCAGCCAGTTAGGGGCGAGCAATCAGCCCCAGCATTTT	CASSQLGASNQPQHF
TRBD1	.	TRBV30	TRBJ1-2	TGTGCCTGGCACGACAGGGGGCGAGGCTACACCTTC	CAWHDRGRGYTF
.	.	TRBV5-4	TRBJ1-2	TGTGCCAGCAGCTTGCGGAAGGGGCATGGCTACACCTTC	CASSLRKGHGYTF
.	.	TRBV11-2	TRBJ2-5	TGTGCCAGCAGCCCTAGTTGGACGTCTTCTGGGAGAGAGACCCAGTACTTC	CASSPSWTSSGRETQYF
.	.	TRBV2	TRBJ1-3	TGTGCCAGCAGAAGTCAGGGCCTCTCTGGAAACACCATATATTTT	CASRSQGLSGNTIYF
TRBD1	.	TRBV5-1	TRBJ2-7	TGCGCCAGCAGCTCCCGGGACAGGCCTACTTACGAGCAGTACTTC	CASSSRDRPTYEQYF
.	.	TRBV20-1	TRBJ1-2	TGCAGTGCTTCAGGCCTCGGCTACACCTTC	CSASGLGYTF
.	.	TRBV2	TRBJ1-6	TGTGCCAGCAGTGTTTACTATAATTCACCCCTCCACTTT	CASSVYYNSPLHF
TRBD1	.	TRBV6-5	TRBJ1-4	TGTGCCAGCAGAAAGGGGACAGACGGAAAACTGTTTTTT	CASRKGTDGKLFF